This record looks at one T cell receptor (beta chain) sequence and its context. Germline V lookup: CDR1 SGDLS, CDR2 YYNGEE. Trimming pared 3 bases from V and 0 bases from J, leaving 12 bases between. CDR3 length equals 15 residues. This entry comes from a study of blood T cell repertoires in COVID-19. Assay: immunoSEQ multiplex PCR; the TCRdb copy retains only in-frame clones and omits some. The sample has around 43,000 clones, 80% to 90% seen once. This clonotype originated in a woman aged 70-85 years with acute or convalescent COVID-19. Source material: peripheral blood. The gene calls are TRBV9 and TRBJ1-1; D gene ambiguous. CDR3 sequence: CASSEGPGMNTEAFF. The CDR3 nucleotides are TGTGCCAGCAGCGAGGGCCCGGGGATGAACACTGAAGCTTTCTTT.